The TCR beta chain under discussion was sequenced for a study of Ad26.COV2.S vaccination and SARS-CoV-2 variants. Study as a whole: By the intramuscular route, Ad26.COV2.S was given once, or twice 56 days apart.

The treatment here: 19 received Ad26.COV2.S at low or high dose, single or two shots; 5 received placebo; per-sample allocation not given. Sampling took place 63 days after the first vaccine or placebo injection. The CDR3 runs to 15 residues. V gave up 2 bases and J gave up 0 bases, with 7 bases separating them. Germline loops: CDR1 MNHEY, CDR2 SVGAGI. Measured with immunoSEQ multiplex PCR; TCRdb has only the in-frame clones, and not every one. The table shows about 390,000 clones, with roughly nine tenths occurring only once. This clonotype originated in a person aged 18 to 59 who received the Ad26.COV2.S COVID-19 vaccine or a placebo. This specimen was peripheral blood, taken in a trial of Ad26.COV2.S vaccine versus placebo. The chain employs TRBV6-5 and TRBJ1-4; no firm D call. Here the CDR3 reads CASSYRIATNEKLFF. Here the CDR3 DNA reads TGTGCCAGCAGTTACCGCATTGCAACTAATGAAAAACTGTTTTTT.